Below are 27 T cell receptor beta chains sequenced from a single sample in a study of blood T cell repertoires in COVID-19 (dated by TCRdb to the early 2020s). Library construction relied on the immunoSEQ multiplex PCR assay. TCRdb took over this immuneACCESS table, retaining in-frame rearrangements with V and J assigned. Such tables are incomplete; in checked studies, under half of the missing clones stem from an unresolved V gene, and the remainder is unexplained. The sample contains 250,000 to 300,000 clones, roughly 88% of them found a single time. The ten most abundant clones make up under 2.5% of the sample. Material for sequencing was PBMCs or T cells enriched from blood (not recorded which). These receptors all come from a woman in her forties or fifties who had recovered from COVID-19.

The chain is built from TRBV5-1 and TRBJ2-5, with D unresolved. The CDR3 has 13 residues. V lost 4 bases to trimming and J lost 4 bases, with 11 bases between them. CDR1 and CDR2 (germline): SGHRS, YFSETQ. CDR3 nucleotide sequence: TGCGCCAGCAGCCGCCCCGGTGGAGAGACCCAGTACTTC. Its translation is CASSRPGGETQYF.

The V gene is TRBV4-1, the J gene TRBJ2-7, with 11 bases matching TRBD1. The CDR3 spans 17 residues. V dropped 2 bases and J dropped 7; count of bases not matched to a gene: 13. CDR1 and CDR2 from the germline V gene are MGHRA and YSYEKL. This chain's CDR3 is CASSQRPRDRGFGEQYF. For the CDR3, the DNA is TGCGCCAGCAGCCAAAGACCCCGGGACAGGGGGTTCGGTGAGCAGTACTTC.

CDR3 sequence reads: CASSPRQGSGYTF. The CDR3 DNA is TGTGCCAGCAGTCCAAGACAGGGTAGTGGCTACACCTTC. The V call is TRBV12-3 or TRBV12-4, the J call TRBJ1-2; 7 positions agree with TRBD1. Trimming cost V 5 bases and J 7 bases; bases outside gene matches: 7. The CDR3 is 13 residues long.

The rearrangement joins TRBV9 to TRBJ2-7, with 13 positions matching TRBD2. Germline V lookup: CDR1 SGDLS, CDR2 YYNGEE. The J segment lost 6 bases and the V segment lost 4 bases, leaving 4 bases of the junction unmatched. CDR3 length: 14 amino acids. The CDR3, as DNA: TGTGCCAGCAGCCTGGGACTAGCGGGATCCGAGCAGTACTTC. Amino acid sequence: CASSLGLAGSEQYF.

This chain links TRBV6-5 with TRBJ1-4; no clear D gene. Germline V gene sequence: CDR1 MNHEY, CDR2 SVGAGI. CDR3 length: 14 amino acids. V lost 6 bases to trimming and J lost 0 bases, with 8 bases between them. Here the CDR3 DNA reads TGTGCCAGCAGACCTCAGACAACTAATGAAAAACTGTTTTTT. Its protein is CASRPQTTNEKLFF.

This sequence joins TRBV15 and TRBJ1-5; TRBD1 might be the D (6 bases). CDR3 length: 15 amino acids. CDR1 and CDR2 (germline): LNHNV, YYDKDF (reference sequence). Trimming took off 5 bases at V and 3 bases at J, with 14 bases between the two ends. CDR3 DNA: TGTGCCACCAGCCGAGGCCAGGGGCACAATCAGCCCCAGCATTTT. This translates into CATSRGQGHNQPQHF.

This rearrangement joins TRBV7-9 to TRBJ2-3; D possibly corresponds to TRBD2 (5 bases). Germline CDR1 reads SEHNR; CDR2 reads FQNEAQ (reference sequence). V lost 5 bases and J 4 bases, leaving 13 bases between the germline ends. The CDR3 runs 14 residues. The CDR3 spells CASSLGGTADTQYF. Here the CDR3 DNA reads TGTGCCAGCAGCCTAGGAGGAACCGCAGATACGCAGTATTTT.

This clone came up once. J is TRBJ1-1 and V is TRBV18; 9 bases agree with TRBD1. Germline V gene lookup returns CDR1 KGHSH and CDR2 LQKENI. This CDR3 comprises 16 residues. The J segment lost 6 bases and the V segment lost 0 bases, leaving 8 bases of the junction unmatched. The CDR3 here is CASSPPRDRVAAEAFF. Here the CDR3 DNA reads TGTGCCAGCTCACCACCGAGGGACAGGGTTGCGGCTGAAGCTTTCTTT.

The chain employs TRBV28 and TRBJ2-7; 14 bases match TRBD2. The J segment lost 7 bases and the V segment lost 6 bases, leaving 17 bases of the junction unmatched. This CDR3 comprises 18 residues. Germline V gene data show CDR1 as MDHEN and CDR2 as SYDVKM. The CDR3 protein is CASSRGRVAGLAGEEQYF. The CDR3 DNA follows: TGTGCCAGCAGCCGGGGGAGGGTCGCGGGACTAGCGGGAGAGGAGCAGTACTTC.

The J gene is TRBJ1-1, the V gene TRBV30; the D is unclear. This CDR3 spans 11 amino acids. Per the germline V gene, CDR1 is GTSNPN and CDR2 is SVGIG (reference sequence). V was clipped by 3 bases and J by 8 bases, with 10 bases between them. The CDR3 reads CAWRTNREAFF. DNA of the CDR3: TGTGCCTGGAGAACCAACCGGGAAGCTTTCTTT.

The chain couples TRBV5-5 to TRBJ1-5, with D unresolved. V gave up 1 base and J gave up 1 base, with 9 bases separating them. The CDR3 spans 15 residues. The V gene's germline CDR1 is SGHKS and CDR2 YYEKEE (reference sequence). Here the CDR3 DNA reads TGTGCCAGCAGCTTGTTACATGGCAGCAATCAGCCCCAGCATTTT. It codes for CASSLLHGSNQPQHF.

The rearrangement links TRBV18 to TRBJ2-7; D perhaps matches TRBD2 (5 bases). V gave up 2 bases and J gave up 3 bases, with 11 bases separating them. The CDR3 spans 14 residues. Germline CDR1 is KGHSH and CDR2 is LQKENI. The CDR3 spells CASSPTDSLYEQYF. In DNA form, the CDR3 reads TGTGCCAGCTCACCAACGGACTCTCTCTACGAGCAGTACTTC.

This sequence joins TRBV28 and TRBJ2-2; 7 nucleotides line up with TRBD2. V was pared by 6 bases and J by 0 bases, with 4 bases of the junction left unmatched. This CDR3 region has 15 residues. The germline CDR1 and CDR2 sequences are MDHEN and SYDVKM. DNA for the CDR3: TGTGCCAGCAGCTTAGGACTAGCGAACACCGGGGAGCTGTTTTTT. Translating it yields CASSLGLANTGELFF.

The V gene is TRBV5-1, the J gene TRBJ1-3; 8 positions match TRBD1. The length of the CDR3 is 16 residues. Germline CDR1 and CDR2: SGHRS and YFSETQ. With 0 bases clipped from V and 4 bases from J, the junction kept 6 bases outside the gene matches. The CDR3 DNA sequence: TGCGCCAGCAGCTTGGAATCAGGACAGGGCGGAAACACCATATATTTT. This gives the protein CASSLESGQGGNTIYF.

The V call is TRBV10-3, the J call TRBJ2-1; 7 bases are shared with TRBD2. Germline V gene sequence: CDR1 ENHRY, CDR2 SYGVKD. This CDR3 has 17 amino acids. Trimming at V came to 6 bases and at J to 2 bases, leaving 13 bases not matched to a gene. For the CDR3, the DNA is TGTGCCATCAGGGTCGCCGGACGGGAGGACCCCTACAATGAGCAGTTCTTC. Protein product: CAIRVAGREDPYNEQFF.

The table lists this clone with a few counts. The chain recombines TRBV18 with TRBJ1-6, with no clear D. V dropped 10 bases and J dropped 8 bases, with 15 bases sitting between them. This CDR3 has 13 amino acids. Germline V gene data show CDR1 as KGHSH and CDR2 as LQKENI. In DNA, the CDR3 is TGTGCCACCGGAAGCGGTGGTGATTCACCCCTCCACTTT. This encodes CATGSGGDSPLHF. The full variable domain, completed using reference TRBV18 and TRBJ1-6, is NAGVMQNPRHLVRRRGQEARLRCSPMKGHSHVYWYRQLPEEGLKFMVYLQKENIIDESGMPKERFSAEFPKEGPSILRIQQVVRGDSAAYFCATGSGGDSPLHFGNGTRLTVT.

The V call is TRBV6-5, the J call TRBJ1-2; 7 positions agree with TRBD1. Germline CDR1 is MNHEY and CDR2 is SVGAGI. The junction had 4 bases not matched to a gene; V was cut back by 8 bases and J by 4 bases. This CDR3 is built from 12 residues. The CDR3 DNA follows: TGTGCCAGCCAGGGGGGCACCTATGGCTACACCTTC. Translated: CASQGGTYGYTF.

This clone has just one count. The rearrangement uses TRBV5-1 and TRBJ2-3; 9 bases map to TRBD2. This CDR3 spans 17 amino acids. Germline V gene sequence: CDR1 SGHRS, CDR2 YFSETQ. With 4 bases clipped from V and 3 bases from J, the junction kept 12 bases outside the gene matches. The CDR3 DNA reads TGCGCCAGCAGCCCGAGGGGGTTGGGACTAGCAACAGATACGCAGTATTTT. Its translation is CASSPRGLGLATDTQYF.

V is TRBV28 and J is TRBJ1-2; TRBD1 might be the D (5 bases). Deletions cut 2 bases from V and 9 bases from J, with 13 bases between. Germline assignment: CDR1 MDHEN and CDR2 SYDVKM. The CDR3 has 13 residues. In DNA, the CDR3 is TGTGCCAGCAGTTTAATGACAGTTGCACGCTACACCTTC. Encoded protein: CASSLMTVARYTF.

This CDR3 is CASSQERGNGNTEAFF. CDR3 nucleotide sequence: TGTGCCAGCAGCCAAGAAAGAGGTAACGGGAACACTGAAGCTTTCTTT. The J gene is TRBJ1-1, the V gene TRBV14; D call uncertain. Germline V CDR1 and CDR2: SGHDN, FVKESK. This CDR3 is 16 amino acids long. With 0 bases removed from V and 1 base from J, the gap between germline ends came to 12 bases. Complete variable domain (other parts from reference TRBV14 and TRBJ1-1): EAGVTQFPSHSVIEKGQTVTLRCDPISGHDNLYWYRRVMGKEIKFLLHFVKESKQDESGMPNNRFLAERTGGTYSTLKVQPAELEDSGVYFCASSQERGNGNTEAFFGQGTRLTVV.

This chain links TRBV7-2 with TRBJ2-7; D not certain. This CDR3 has 12 amino acids. V lost 2 bases and J lost 6, with 8 bases in between. Per the germline V gene, CDR1 is SGHTA and CDR2 is FQGNSA. The CDR3 DNA is TGTGCCAGCAGCTTACAGTTTCGCGAGCAGTACTTC. Amino acid sequence: CASSLQFREQYF.

The chain joins TRBV10-1 to TRBJ1-1; TRBD1 matches at 12 bases. From germline, CDR1 is WNHNN and CDR2 SYGVQD (reference sequence). The CDR3 length is 22 residues. V shed 4 bases, J shed 11 bases, and the junction held 32 bases outside the gene matches. For the CDR3, the DNA is TGCGCCAGCAGTGTAGACCAACCGGGACAGGGGGCGAGAGGGACCGACTTAGGGGTGGCTTTCTTT. Translated: CASSVDQPGQGARGTDLGVAFF.

V usage is TRBV27 and J usage is TRBJ2-5; D is ambiguous. V lost 6 bases to trimming and J lost 5 bases, with 16 bases between them. The CDR3 length is 14 residues. The germline V gene has CDR1 MNHEY and CDR2 SMNVEV (reference sequence). CDR3 nucleotide sequence: TGTGCCAGCAGAACCGACTCGACCCAGGAGACCCAGTACTTC. Amino acids: CASRTDSTQETQYF.

The chain carries TRBV28 and TRBJ1-5; D is uncertain. The CDR3 totals 15 residues. The ends were cut back, 2 bases at V and 2 bases at J, with 10 bases in the middle. In germline, CDR1 is MDHEN, CDR2 SYDVKM. Here the CDR3 DNA reads TGTGCCAGCAGTTTAAGAGGAGGAGGCAATCAGCCCCAGCATTTT. Translated, it gives CASSLRGGGNQPQHF.

The chain combines TRBV7-9 with TRBJ2-5; 13 positions match TRBD2. Germline V lookup: CDR1 SEHNR, CDR2 FQNEAQ (reference sequence). This CDR3 has 16 amino acids. Trimming at V came to 0 bases and at J to 4 bases, leaving 2 bases not matched to a gene. As DNA, the CDR3 is TGTGCCAGCAGCTTAGCGCGGACTAGCGGGAGAGAGACCCAGTACTTC. As protein: CASSLARTSGRETQYF.

The chain recombines TRBV7-6 with TRBJ2-7, with D possibly matching TRBD2 (7 bases). V was pared by 5 bases and J by 6 bases, with 17 bases between. This CDR3 contains 14 residues. The germline V gene encodes CDR1 SGHVS and CDR2 FNYEAQ. The CDR3 DNA follows: TGTGCCAGCAGCCCAGTGGGGGGGCTTGGCGAGCAGTACTTC. Translation: CASSPVGGLGEQYF.

This chain joins TRBV3-1 (or the pseudogene TRBV3-2) and TRBJ2-1, with 9 bases that match TRBD2. Looked up from germline, CDR1 is LGHDT and CDR2 is YNNKEL (reference sequence). V trimming: 0 bases; J trimming: 4 bases; junction bases outside the gene matches: 10. CDR3 length equals 18 residues. In DNA form, the CDR3 reads TGTGCCAGCAGCCAAGATGTGGCTAGCGGGACTTCTTACAATGAGCAGTTCTTC. Translated, it gives CASSQDVASGTSYNEQFF.